This T cell receptor (beta chain) was retrieved from a study of T-cell reconstitution after alpha-beta-depleted transplantation in children. Regarding the study as a whole: It was newly produced T cells that mostly accounted for T-cell counts and diversity one year after transplant. About two months after transplant, alpha-beta T cells reportedly came from several hundred expanded graft clones. There were some patients whose high TCRbeta diversity at day 60 came from surviving recipient T cells and thymic progenitors.

In germline, CDR1 is SGDLS, CDR2 YYNGEE. The CDR3 runs 18 residues. The V and J ends lost 1 base and 4 bases, in that order; junction bases with no gene match: 14. On this clonotype: Its matching antigen is unknown.

This sample's TCRbeta library carried unique molecular identifier barcodes. TCRdb reprocessed the PCR reads via MiXCR and lists one record per CDR3 protein. The table records about 830,000 distinct CDR3 sequences, about 15% of them present only once. The sequencing used PBMCs, mostly from graft donor cells, collected 360 days after TCRalphabeta/CD19-depleted stem cell transplant. This receptor was obtained from a male patient younger than 18 who had a stem cell transplant for acute lymphoblastic leukemia, so the T cells may come from the graft donor. The chain joins TRBV9 to TRBJ2-1, with TRBD1 identical over 7 bases. The CDR3 DNA sequence: TGTGCCAGCAGCGTATTAGGCACCCCGGGACAGCTTTACAATGAGCAGTTCTTC. Residues: CASSVLGTPGQLYNEQFF.